This TCR beta chain derives from a study of cytomegalovirus exposure and HLA in healthy donors. The PCR made use of 60 Vbeta and 13 Jbeta primers. Some clones are missing from TCRdb's copy, which holds only in-frame ones; the method was immunoSEQ multiplex PCR. The sample carries some 200,000 clones, approximately 82% recorded once. Regarding this clone: Its antigen is undetermined.

V dropped 5 bases and J dropped 1; count of bases not matched to a gene: 10. The CDR3 totals 17 residues. Germline loops: CDR1 MDHEN, CDR2 SYDVKM. Study-wide results and limits: The study listed approximately 160 cytomegalovirus-associated TCR beta chains.

The genes are TRBV28 and TRBJ1-5, with 8 bases that match TRBD1. The receptor comes from a woman in her 40s in good health and CMV-seronegative. Sequencing was carried out using PBMCs. The chain's CDR3 is CASSLRQGRRSNQPQHF. In nucleotides, the CDR3 is TGTGCCAGCAGTCTCAGACAGGGGCGGAGGAGCAATCAGCCCCAGCATTTT. The whole variable domain, filled in from reference TRBV28 and TRBJ1-5, reads DVKVTQSSRYLVKRTGEKVFLECVQDMDHENMFWYRQDPGLGLRLIYFSYDVKMKEKGDIPEGYSVSREKKERFSLILESASTNQTSMYLCASSLRQGRRSNQPQHFGDGTRLSIL.